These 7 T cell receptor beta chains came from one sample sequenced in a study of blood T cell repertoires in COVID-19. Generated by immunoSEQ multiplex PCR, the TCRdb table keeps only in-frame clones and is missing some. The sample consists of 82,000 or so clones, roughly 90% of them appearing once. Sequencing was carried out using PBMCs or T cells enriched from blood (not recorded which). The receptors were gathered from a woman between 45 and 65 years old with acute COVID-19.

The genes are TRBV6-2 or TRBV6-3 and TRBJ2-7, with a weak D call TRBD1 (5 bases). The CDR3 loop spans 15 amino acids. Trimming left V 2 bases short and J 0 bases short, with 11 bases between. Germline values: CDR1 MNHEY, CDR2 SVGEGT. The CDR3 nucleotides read TGTGCCAGCAGTTACCTGGGGCAGGGCTCCTACGAGCAGTACTTC. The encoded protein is CASSYLGQGSYEQYF.

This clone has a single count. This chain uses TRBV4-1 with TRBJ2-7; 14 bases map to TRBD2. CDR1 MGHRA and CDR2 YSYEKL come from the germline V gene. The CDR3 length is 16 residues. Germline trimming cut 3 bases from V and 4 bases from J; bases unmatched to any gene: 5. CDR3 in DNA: TGCGCCAGCAGCCACCCGGGACTAGCGGGAGCTTACGAGCAGTACTTC. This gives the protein CASSHPGLAGAYEQYF.

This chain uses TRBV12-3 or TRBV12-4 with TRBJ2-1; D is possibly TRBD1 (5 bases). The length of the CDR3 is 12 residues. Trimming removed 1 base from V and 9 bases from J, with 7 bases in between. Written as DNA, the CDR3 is TGTGCCAGCAGTTTAGGGGGCGTTGAGCAGTTCTTC. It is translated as CASSLGGVEQFF.

The CDR3: CASPAPGRLDTEAFF. As DNA, the CDR3 is TGTGCCAGCCCTGCCCCAGGGCGTTTGGACACTGAAGCTTTCTTT. This chain links TRBV28 with TRBJ1-1; weak D call: TRBD1 (5 bases). CDR1 is MDHEN, CDR2 SYDVKM, per germline. Trimming pared 8 bases from V and 3 bases from J, leaving 19 bases between. The CDR3 is 15 residues long.

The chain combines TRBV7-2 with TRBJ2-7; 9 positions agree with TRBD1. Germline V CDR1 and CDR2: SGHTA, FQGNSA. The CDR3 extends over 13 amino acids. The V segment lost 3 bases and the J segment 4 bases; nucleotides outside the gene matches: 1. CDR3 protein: CASSLDRGYEQYF. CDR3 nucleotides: TGTGCCAGCAGCTTGGACAGGGGATACGAGCAGTACTTC. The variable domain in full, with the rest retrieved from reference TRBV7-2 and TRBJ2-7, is GAGVSQSPSNKVTEKGKDVELRCDPISGHTALYWYRQSLGQGLEFLIYFQGNSAPDKSGLPSDRFSAERTGGSVSTLTIQRTQQEDSAVYLCASSLDRGYEQYFGPGTRLTVT.

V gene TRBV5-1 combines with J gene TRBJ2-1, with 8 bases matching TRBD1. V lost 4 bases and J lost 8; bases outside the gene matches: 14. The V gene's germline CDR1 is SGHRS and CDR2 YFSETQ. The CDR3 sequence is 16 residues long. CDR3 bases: TGCGCCAGCAGCGCGGGACAGGTCGGTAGTATAGATGAGCAGTTCTTC. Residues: CASSAGQVGSIDEQFF.

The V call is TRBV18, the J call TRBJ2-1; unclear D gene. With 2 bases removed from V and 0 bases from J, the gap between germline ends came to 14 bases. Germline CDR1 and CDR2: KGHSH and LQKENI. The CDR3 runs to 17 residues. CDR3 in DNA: TGTGCCAGCTCACCAGGTGGGCGAATTGCCTCCTACAATGAGCAGTTCTTC. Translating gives CASSPGGRIASYNEQFF. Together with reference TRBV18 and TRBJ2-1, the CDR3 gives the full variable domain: NAGVMQNPRHLVRRRGQEARLRCSPMKGHSHVYWYRQLPEEGLKFMVYLQKENIIDESGMPKERFSAEFPKEGPSILRIQQVVRGDSAAYFCASSPGGRIASYNEQFFGPGTRLTVL.